The 24 T cell receptor beta chains in this list originate from one sample, sequenced in a study of spatial heterogeneity in lung cancer. TCRdb reprocessed the 5' RACE reads via MiXCR and lists one record per CDR3 protein. Of 14,000 to 15,000 distinct CDR3 sequences listed, approximately 10% are singletons. The time point is: sample taken at primary tumor resection. No cells were sorted before sequencing. The whole RNA sequenced was extracted from tumor, nontumor lung or frozen PBMC. The specimen comprised PBMCs, sampled at surgery. Every receptor here comes from a female donor with early-stage non-small cell lung cancer.

The rearrangement joins TRBV6-5 to TRBJ2-1, with D perhaps given as TRBD1 or TRBD2 (6 bases each). The CDR3 is made up of 15 amino acids. Germline lookup yields CDR1 MNHEY and CDR2 SVGAGI. Trimming took 6 bases from V and 7 from J, leaving 19 bases between them. CDR3 coding DNA: TGTGCCAGCAGCCACAAAGGGGGAGGATTGAATGAGCAGTTCTTC. As protein: CASSHKGGGLNEQFF.

This clonotype is judged medium-sized. The chain links TRBV29-1 to TRBJ2-7, with 7 bases identical to TRBD1. CDR1 and CDR2 from the germline V gene are SQVTM and ANQGSEA. This CDR3 region has 15 residues. J gave up 7 bases and V 2 bases, and 14 bases lay outside the gene matches. CDR3 in amino acids: CSVERRTGRMGEQYF. As DNA, the CDR3 is TGCAGCGTTGAACGCCGGACAGGTCGAATGGGGGAGCAGTACTTC.

This clonotype came up many times. This sequence joins TRBV5-1 and TRBJ1-2, with TRBD1 as a possible D gene (5 bases). There are 15 residues in the CDR3. Germline CDR1 is SGHRS and CDR2 is YFSETQ. Trimming cost V 5 bases and J 5 bases, with 19 bases left between them. Here the CDR3 DNA reads TGCGCCAGCAGTCTCCGGGGGGTATCGGCTTATGGCTACACCTTC. Translation gives CASSLRGVSAYGYTF. Drawing the rest from reference TRBV5-1 and TRBJ1-2, the complete variable domain is KAGVTQTPRYLIKTRGQQVTLSCSPISGHRSVSWYQQTPGQGLQFLFEYFSETQRNKGNFPGRFSGRQFSNSRSEMNVSTLELGDSALYLCASSLRGVSAYGYTFGSGTRLTVV.

The genes are TRBV19 and TRBJ1-4; D unresolved. V lost 4 bases, J lost 10 bases, and 16 bases lay in between. Germline V CDR1 and CDR2: LNHDA, SQIVND (reference sequence). The CDR3 totals 14 residues. The CDR3 loop reads CASSTALGLGKLFF. The DNA for the CDR3 is TGTGCCAGTAGTACCGCACTCGGTTTGGGAAAACTGTTTTTT.

This clonotype was observed many times. V usage is TRBV6-1 and J usage is TRBJ2-5, with unresolved D. The CDR3 is 13 residues long. Per germline, CDR1 MNHNS and CDR2 SASEGT. Trimming shortened V by 5 bases and J by 1 base, and 8 bases separated the two germline ends. The CDR3 DNA sequence: TGTGCCAGCAGTTTGACCCCCCAAGAGACCCAGTACTTC. It yields the protein CASSLTPQETQYF.

The CDR3 here is CASSPTGTDEKLFF. The CDR3 region has the DNA TGTGCCAGCAGCCCAACCGGGACAGACGAAAAACTGTTTTTT. V gene TRBV5-5 combines with J gene TRBJ1-4; 7 bases match TRBD1. Trimming took 4 bases from V and 8 from J; bases not matched to a gene: 8. This CDR3 comprises 14 residues. Germline loops: CDR1 SGHKS, CDR2 YYEKEE (reference sequence). Full variable domain (remainder filled in from reference TRBV5-5 and TRBJ1-4): DAGVTQSPTHLIKTRGQQVTLRCSPISGHKSVSWYQQVLGQGPQFIFQYYEKEERGRGNFPDRFSARQFPNYSSELNVNALLLGDSALYLCASSPTGTDEKLFFGSGTQLSVL.

At least ten counts were recorded for this clonotype. The chain is built from TRBV29-1 and TRBJ1-1; D perhaps matches TRBD1 (5 bases). The germline V gene encodes CDR1 SQVTM and CDR2 ANQGSEA. V lost 2 bases, J lost 1 base, and 14 bases lay in between. This CDR3 spans 15 amino acids. DNA of the CDR3: TGCAGCGTTGAAAGTGGGGGAATTACGAACACTGAAGCTTTCTTT. Translated: CSVESGGITNTEAFF.

This clonotype was counted ten times or more. The chain combines TRBV7-9 with TRBJ1-5, with 11 bases that match TRBD1. Trimming cost V 5 bases and J 4 bases; bases outside gene matches: 4. Germline CDR1 reads SEHNR; CDR2 reads FQNEAQ (reference sequence). The CDR3 has 15 residues. Written as DNA, the CDR3 is TGTGCCAGCAGCCCAGGGACAGGGGGGAATCAGCCCCAGCATTTT. It encodes CASSPGTGGNQPQHF.

This clonotype was recorded many times. The chain employs TRBV27 and TRBJ1-1, with D hard to call. Trimming took off 7 bases at V and 6 bases at J, with 15 bases between the two ends. Per the germline V gene, CDR1 is MNHEY and CDR2 is SMNVEV (reference sequence). The CDR3 sequence is 13 residues long. The CDR3 nucleotides read TGTGCCAGCAAGGCTCCCGGGGTTTCTGAAGCTTTCTTT. Protein sequence: CASKAPGVSEAFF.

This clonotype was detected many times. The chain links TRBV7-6 to TRBJ2-2; no definite D call. This CDR3 is 15 amino acids long. Germline values: CDR1 SGHVS, CDR2 FNYEAQ. Between the trimmed V and J ends, which lost 2 bases and 6 bases, there was a span of 13 bases. CDR3 sequence reads: CASSLQLGGAGELFF. CDR3 sequence (DNA): TGTGCCAGCAGCTTACAGTTGGGCGGCGCCGGGGAGCTGTTTTTT.

This clonotype was observed at least ten times. V is TRBV19 and J is TRBJ2-2; 8 bases line up with TRBD2. Germline trimming cut 9 bases from V and 2 bases from J; bases unmatched to any gene: 2. Germline lookup yields CDR1 LNHDA and CDR2 SQIVND (reference sequence). The CDR3 sequence is 13 residues long. The CDR3 loop reads CASRGGNTGELFF. CDR3 DNA: TGTGCCAGCCGGGGGGGTAACACCGGGGAGCTGTTTTTT.

This clonotype has more than one count but fewer than ten. The genes are TRBV28 and TRBJ1-5, with 10 bases matching TRBD1. The CDR3 spans 14 residues. J was trimmed by 4 bases and V by 7 bases; bases with no gene match: 4. Per the germline V gene, CDR1 is MDHEN and CDR2 is SYDVKM. For the CDR3, the DNA is TGTGCCAGCAAACGGGACAGGGGAAATCAGCCCCAGCATTTT. This encodes CASKRDRGNQPQHF. The full variable domain, with the rest looked up from reference TRBV28 and TRBJ1-5, is DVKVTQSSRYLVKRTGEKVFLECVQDMDHENMFWYRQDPGLGLRLIYFSYDVKMKEKGDIPEGYSVSREKKERFSLILESASTNQTSMYLCASKRDRGNQPQHFGDGTRLSIL.

This clonotype showed up many times. The chain recombines TRBV10-2 with TRBJ2-3; TRBD2 aligns across 11 bases. CDR3 size: 14 residues. Unmatched junction bases numbered 5, after V lost 6 bases and J lost 6 bases. Germline lookup yields CDR1 WSHSY and CDR2 SAAADI. The CDR3 spells CASRGTSGLDTQYF. CDR3 in DNA: TGCGCCAGCAGAGGGACTAGCGGTTTGGATACGCAGTATTTT.

This clonotype was counted ten times or more. The chain has TRBV7-9 and TRBJ2-1; TRBD2 might be the D (6 bases). CDR1 and CDR2 from the germline V gene are SEHNR and FQNEAQ (reference sequence). V shed 3 bases and J shed 3 bases, with 12 bases lying between them. CDR3 length equals 15 residues. The CDR3 loop is CASSFGGEFYNEQFF. The CDR3 region has the DNA TGTGCCAGCAGCTTCGGGGGAGAATTCTACAATGAGCAGTTCTTC. The full variable domain, with the rest looked up from reference TRBV7-9 and TRBJ2-1, is DTGVSQNPRHKITKRGQNVTFRCDPISEHNRLYWYRQTLGQGPEFLTYFQNEAQLEKSRLLSDRFSAERPKGSFSTLEIQRTEQGDSAMYLCASSFGGEFYNEQFFGPGTRLTVL.

The V gene is TRBV7-9, the J gene TRBJ1-1, with no clear D. The CDR3 consists of 13 residues. CDR1 SEHNR and CDR2 FQNEAQ come from the germline V gene (reference sequence). Trimming removed 1 base at V and 5 bases at J, with 8 bases between. CDR3 residues: CASSLGHETEAFF. In DNA, the CDR3 is TGTGCCAGCAGCTTAGGTCATGAGACTGAAGCTTTCTTT.

This clonotype has a count of ten or more. This chain joins TRBV6-5 and TRBJ2-7; TRBD1 agrees at 9 bases. The CDR3 is 14 amino acids. Germline V gives CDR1 MNHEY, CDR2 SVGAGI. The V segment lost 5 bases and the J segment 7 bases; nucleotides outside the gene matches: 9. This chain's CDR3 is CASSRSDRGGEQYF. CDR3 nucleotides: TGTGCCAGCAGTAGGAGCGACAGGGGGGGAGAGCAGTACTTC.

This clonotype has at least ten counts. This chain links TRBV7-9 with TRBJ1-1, with D uncertain. The germline V gene encodes CDR1 SEHNR and CDR2 FQNEAQ (reference sequence). Trimming shortened V by 6 bases and J by 4 bases, and 15 bases separated the two germline ends. The CDR3 runs 14 residues. The CDR3 is CASSPPPVGTEAFF. The CDR3 DNA sequence: TGTGCCAGCAGTCCGCCCCCGGTGGGCACTGAAGCTTTCTTT.

This clonotype occurred many times. J is TRBJ2-1 and V is TRBV5-4; 13 bases map to TRBD2. The CDR3 contains 15 residues. The germline CDR1 and CDR2 sequences are SGHNT and YYREEE (reference sequence). Trimming removed 4 bases from V and 9 bases from J; junction bases left unmatched: 7. DNA of the CDR3: TGTGCCAGCAGCCGTACTAGCGGGGGGGTCGGTGAGCAGTTCTTC. Translation: CASSRTSGGVGEQFF.

This clonotype showed up many times. This chain links TRBV7-9 with TRBJ1-6; TRBD1 might be the D (6 bases). Trimming left V 2 bases short and J 10 bases short, with 9 bases between. Per the germline V gene, CDR1 is SEHNR and CDR2 is FQNEAQ (reference sequence). The CDR3 loop spans 13 amino acids. CDR3 region: CASSLNRDSPLHF. CDR3 in DNA: TGTGCCAGCAGCTTAAACAGGGACTCACCCCTCCACTTT.

This clonotype was seen only a few times. The chain joins TRBV9 to TRBJ2-1; 7 bases map to TRBD2. CDR1 is SGDLS and CDR2 is YYNGEE in the germline V gene. This CDR3 is 16 amino acids long. J was trimmed by 7 bases and V by 4 bases; bases with no gene match: 14. CDR3 region: CASSSDPRGVANEQFF. The CDR3 nucleotides read TGTGCCAGCAGCTCAGATCCCCGGGGGGTGGCGAATGAGCAGTTCTTC.

This chain connects TRBV5-4 to TRBJ2-5; D might be TRBD1 (7 bases). Germline CDR1 SGHNT, CDR2 YYREEE (reference sequence). V was clipped by 4 bases and J by 2 bases, with 15 bases between them. This CDR3 has 15 residues. CDR3 nucleotides: TGTGCCAGCAGCGCCCAGGGGGGACCTCAAGAGACCCAGTACTTC. Protein: CASSAQGGPQETQYF.

This clonotype has at least ten counts. The rearrangement links TRBV6-2 or TRBV6-3 to TRBJ2-2; D is possibly TRBD2 (5 bases). In germline, CDR1 is MNHEY, CDR2 SVGEGT. CDR3 length equals 15 residues. Deletions cut 5 bases from V and 5 bases from J, with 15 bases between. The CDR3 loop is CASSVTGSETGELFF. DNA for the CDR3: TGTGCCAGCAGTGTCACGGGGTCGGAAACCGGGGAGCTGTTTTTT.

This clonotype was recorded many times. The chain combines TRBV7-8 with TRBJ2-5; TRBD2 matches 10 bases. The CDR3 has 16 amino acids. Unmatched junction bases numbered 8, after V lost 3 bases and J lost 4 bases. The germline V gene has CDR1 SGHVS and CDR2 FQNEAQ. DNA for the CDR3: TGTGCCAGCAGCTTTCCGGCTAGCGGGGGAAGAGAGACCCAGTACTTC. Translated, it gives CASSFPASGGRETQYF.

This clonotype was seen ten or more times. The rearrangement links TRBV24-1 to TRBJ2-1; 7 bases align to TRBD2. Germline V lookup: CDR1 KGHDR, CDR2 SFDVKD. The CDR3 has 15 residues. With 4 bases clipped from V and 7 bases from J, the junction kept 9 bases outside the gene matches. The CDR3 protein is CATSDPGLGGNEQFF. In nucleotides, the CDR3 is TGTGCCACCAGTGACCCAGGACTAGGAGGGAATGAGCAGTTCTTC.